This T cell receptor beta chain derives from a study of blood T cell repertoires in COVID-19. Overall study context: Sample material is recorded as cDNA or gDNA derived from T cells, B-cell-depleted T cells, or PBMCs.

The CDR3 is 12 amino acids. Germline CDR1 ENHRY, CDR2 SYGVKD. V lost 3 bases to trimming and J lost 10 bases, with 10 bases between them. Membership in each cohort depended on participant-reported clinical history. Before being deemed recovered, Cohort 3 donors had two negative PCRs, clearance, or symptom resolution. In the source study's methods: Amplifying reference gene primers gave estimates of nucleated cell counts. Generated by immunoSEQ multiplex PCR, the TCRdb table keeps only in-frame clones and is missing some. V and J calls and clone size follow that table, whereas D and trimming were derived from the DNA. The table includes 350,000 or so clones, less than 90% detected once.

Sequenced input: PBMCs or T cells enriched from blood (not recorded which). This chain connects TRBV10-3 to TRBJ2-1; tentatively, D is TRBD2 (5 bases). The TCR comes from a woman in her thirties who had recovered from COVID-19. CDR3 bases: TGTGCCATCAGTGACCCGCAGCGGGAGCAGTTCTTC. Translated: CAISDPQREQFF.